The sample holds many counts of the clone carrying this T cell receptor (beta chain). What it binds is unknown. The germline V gene encodes CDR1 MNHEY and CDR2 SVGEGT. The CDR3 length is 15 residues. V was cut by 6 bases and J by 3 bases, with 15 bases left in between. These data belong to a study of CD8 T cells in ankylosing spondylitis. Each CDR3 protein gets one entry after TCRdb re-called the 5' RACE reads with MiXCR. The sample contains some 130,000 distinct CDR3 sequences, around 6.6% of which appear only once. Overall study results and limits: Disease-linked clones reportedly showed significant enrichment in matched ankylosing spondylitis synovial fluid. Disease-linked clones proved CD8+ and comparatively uncommon in peripheral blood.

The receptor was isolated from a female donor with ankylosing spondylitis or in good health (not recorded which). The sample consisted of blood, either unsorted or a sorted T cell fraction (not recorded which). The rearrangement uses TRBV6-2 or TRBV6-3 and TRBJ1-5; maybe TRBD1 (5 bases). The CDR3 loop is CASSPVGTLNQPQHF. DNA for the CDR3: TGTGCCAGCAGCCCGGTGGGGACCCTCAATCAGCCCCAGCATTTT.